This T cell receptor (beta chain) was found in a study of T cell responses to AZD1222 COVID-19 vaccine. The CDR3 is 14 residues long. Germline-derived CDR1 and CDR2 are SQVTM and ANQGSEA. V was trimmed by 4 bases and J by 4 bases, leaving 11 bases between them. Here immunoSEQ multiplex PCR was the method, and the copy in TCRdb shows in-frame clones only, minus some. There are fewer than 110,000 clones in the sample; 70% to 90% occur only once, and 4.8% lies in the top ten. The input for sequencing was peripheral blood, taken 28 days after the second AZD1222 dose. The chain carries TRBV29-1 and TRBJ2-6; D is unresolved. This receptor was identified in an adult who received the AZD1222 COVID-19 vaccine. DNA of the CDR3: TGCAGCGTTGTGTCCGTGGGAGGGGCCAACGTCCTGACTTTC. This sequence encodes CSVVSVGGANVLTF.